This T cell receptor (beta chain) was found in a study of cytomegalovirus exposure and HLA in healthy donors. About the study: An early release of data contained 75 million to 90 million unique TCRs, which came from HLA-typed donors.

V dropped 0 bases and J dropped 4; count of bases not matched to a gene: 4. Germline V CDR1 and CDR2: SEHNR, FQNEAQ (reference sequence). This CDR3 region has 15 residues. Study-wide results and limits: Exclusion applied to some V segments, including TRBV6-2 and TRBV6-3, as they were indistinguishable. A later analysis linked a missense variant in DCLRE1C to the trimming of TCR beta V and J genes.

With regard to this clone: Antigen: not known.

It was with 60 Vbeta and 13 Jbeta primers that the PCR ran. Using immunoSEQ multiplex PCR, the repertoire was profiled, and TCRdb retains in-frame clones only, with some absent. The profile shows more than 150,000 clones, 80% of them singletons. The TCR was taken from a girl between 5 and 17 years old in good health and CMV-seropositive. Sequencing used PBMCs. The rearrangement joins TRBV7-9 to TRBJ2-7; 9 bases map to TRBD1. For the CDR3, the DNA is TGTGCCAGCAGCTTAGCCGGGACAGGGAGGTACGAGCAGTACTTC. This sequence encodes CASSLAGTGRYEQYF.